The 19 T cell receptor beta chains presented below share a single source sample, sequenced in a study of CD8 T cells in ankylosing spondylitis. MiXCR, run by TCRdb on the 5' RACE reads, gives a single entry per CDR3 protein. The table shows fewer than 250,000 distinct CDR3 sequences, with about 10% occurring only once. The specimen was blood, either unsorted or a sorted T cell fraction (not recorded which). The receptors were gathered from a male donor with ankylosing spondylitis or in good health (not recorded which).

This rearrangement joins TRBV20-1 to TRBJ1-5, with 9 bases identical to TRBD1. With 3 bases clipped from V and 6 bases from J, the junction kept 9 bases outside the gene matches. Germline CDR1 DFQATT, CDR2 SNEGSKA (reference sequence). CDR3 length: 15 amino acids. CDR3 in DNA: TGCAGTGCTAGTAACCGGGACAGGGTGGGTCAGCCCCAGCATTTT. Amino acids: CSASNRDRVGQPQHF.

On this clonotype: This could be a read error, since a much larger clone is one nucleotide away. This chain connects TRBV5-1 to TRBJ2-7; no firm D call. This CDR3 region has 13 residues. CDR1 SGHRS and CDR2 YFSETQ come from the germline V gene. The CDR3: CARSEDGSYEQYF. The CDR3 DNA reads TGCGCCCGCAGCGAAGACGGGTCCTACGAGCAGTACTTC.

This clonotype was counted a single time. The CDR3 loop is CSAVRDKASTDTQYF. The CDR3 coding sequence is TGCAGTGCTGTCCGGGACAAAGCTAGCACAGATACGCAGTATTTT. The V and J genes are TRBV20-1 and TRBJ2-3; maybe TRBD1 (6 bases). From germline, CDR1 is DFQATT and CDR2 SNEGSKA (reference sequence). V was cut by 5 bases and J by 0 bases, with 15 bases left in between. The CDR3 loop spans 15 amino acids.

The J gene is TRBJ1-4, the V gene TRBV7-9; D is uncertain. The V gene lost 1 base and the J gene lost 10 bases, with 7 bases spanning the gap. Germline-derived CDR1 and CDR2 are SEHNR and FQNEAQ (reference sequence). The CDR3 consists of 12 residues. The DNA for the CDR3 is TGTGCCAGCAGCTTAGTGGTGGGAAAACTGTTTTTT. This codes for CASSLVVGKLFF.

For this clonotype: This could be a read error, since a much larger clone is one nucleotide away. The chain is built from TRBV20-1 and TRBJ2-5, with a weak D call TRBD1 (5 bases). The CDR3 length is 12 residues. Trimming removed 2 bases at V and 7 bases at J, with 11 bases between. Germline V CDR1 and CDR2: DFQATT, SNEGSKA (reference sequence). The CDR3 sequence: CSARQGRRTQYF. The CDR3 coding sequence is TGCAGTGCTAGACAGGGCCGCAGGACCCAGTACTTC.

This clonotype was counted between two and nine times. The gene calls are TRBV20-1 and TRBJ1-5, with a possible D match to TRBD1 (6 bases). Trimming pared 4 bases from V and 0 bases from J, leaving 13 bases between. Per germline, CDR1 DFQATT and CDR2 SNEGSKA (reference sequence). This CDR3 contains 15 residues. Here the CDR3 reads CSAIIGGYSNQPQHF. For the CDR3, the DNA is TGCAGTGCTATAATAGGGGGGTATAGCAATCAGCCCCAGCATTTT.

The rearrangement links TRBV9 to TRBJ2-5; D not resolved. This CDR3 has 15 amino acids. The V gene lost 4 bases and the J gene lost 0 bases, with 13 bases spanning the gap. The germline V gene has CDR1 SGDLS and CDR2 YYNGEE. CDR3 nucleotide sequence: TGTGCCAGCAGCCAGGCGTCGCCCAACCAAGAGACCCAGTACTTC. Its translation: CASSQASPNQETQYF. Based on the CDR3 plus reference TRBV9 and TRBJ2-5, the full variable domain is DSGVTQTPKHLITATGQRVTLRCSPRSGDLSVYWYQQSLDQGLQFLIQYYNGEERAKGNILERFSAQQFPDLHSELNLSSLELGDSALYFCASSQASPNQETQYFGPGTRLLVL.

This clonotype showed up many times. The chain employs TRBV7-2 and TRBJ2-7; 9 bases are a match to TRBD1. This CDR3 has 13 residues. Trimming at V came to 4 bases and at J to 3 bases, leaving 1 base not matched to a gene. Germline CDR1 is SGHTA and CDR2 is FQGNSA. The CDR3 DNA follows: TGTGCCAGCAGCTGGGACAGGGACTACGAGCAGTACTTC. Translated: CASSWDRDYEQYF.

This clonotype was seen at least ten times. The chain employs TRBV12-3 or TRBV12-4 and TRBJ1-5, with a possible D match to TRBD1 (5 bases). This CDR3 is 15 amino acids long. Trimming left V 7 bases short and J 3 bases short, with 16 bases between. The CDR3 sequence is CASTLRSGSNQPQHF. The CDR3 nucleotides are TGTGCCAGCACTCTAAGGTCAGGGTCCAATCAGCCCCAGCATTTT.

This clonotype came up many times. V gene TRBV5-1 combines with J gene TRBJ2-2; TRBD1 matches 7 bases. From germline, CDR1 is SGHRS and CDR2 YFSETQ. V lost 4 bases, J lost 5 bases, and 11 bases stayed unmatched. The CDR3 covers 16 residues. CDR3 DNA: TGCGCCAGCAGCCAAACGACAGGGATGGGAACCGGGGAGCTGTTTTTT. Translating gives CASSQTTGMGTGELFF. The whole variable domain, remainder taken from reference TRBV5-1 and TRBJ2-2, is KAGVTQTPRYLIKTRGQQVTLSCSPISGHRSVSWYQQTPGQGLQFLFEYFSETQRNKGNFPGRFSGRQFSNSRSEMNVSTLELGDSALYLCASSQTTGMGTGELFFGEGSRLTVL.

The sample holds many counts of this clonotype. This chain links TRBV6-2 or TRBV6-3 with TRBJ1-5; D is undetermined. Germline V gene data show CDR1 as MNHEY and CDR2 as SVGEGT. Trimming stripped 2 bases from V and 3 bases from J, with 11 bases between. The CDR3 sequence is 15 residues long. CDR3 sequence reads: CASSYIGEHNQPQHF. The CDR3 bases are TGTGCCAGCAGTTACATCGGGGAGCACAATCAGCCCCAGCATTTT.

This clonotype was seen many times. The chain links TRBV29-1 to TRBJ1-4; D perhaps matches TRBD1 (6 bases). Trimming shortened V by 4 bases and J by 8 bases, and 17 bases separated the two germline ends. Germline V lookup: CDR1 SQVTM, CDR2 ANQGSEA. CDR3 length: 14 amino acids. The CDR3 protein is CSVAEGGVREKLFF. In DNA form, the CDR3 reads TGCAGCGTTGCAGAGGGGGGAGTAAGGGAAAAACTGTTTTTT. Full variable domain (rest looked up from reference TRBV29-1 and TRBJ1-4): SAVISQKPSRDICQRGTSLTIQCQVDSQVTMMFWYRQQPGQSLTLIATANQGSEATYESGFVIDKFPISRPNLTFSTLTVSNMSPEDSSIYLCSVAEGGVREKLFFGSGTQLSVL.

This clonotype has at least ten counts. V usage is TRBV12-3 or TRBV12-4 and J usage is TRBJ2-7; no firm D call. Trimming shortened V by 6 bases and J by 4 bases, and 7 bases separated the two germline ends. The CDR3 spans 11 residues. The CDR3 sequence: CASRALYEQYF. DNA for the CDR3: TGTGCCAGCAGGGCCCTTTACGAGCAGTACTTC.

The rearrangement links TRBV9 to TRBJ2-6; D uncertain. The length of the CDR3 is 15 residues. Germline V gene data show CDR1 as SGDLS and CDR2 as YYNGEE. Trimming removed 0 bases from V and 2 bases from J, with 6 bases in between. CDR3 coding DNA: TGTGCCAGCAGCGTAGAGAAGGCTGGGGCCAACGTCCTGACTTTC. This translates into CASSVEKAGANVLTF.

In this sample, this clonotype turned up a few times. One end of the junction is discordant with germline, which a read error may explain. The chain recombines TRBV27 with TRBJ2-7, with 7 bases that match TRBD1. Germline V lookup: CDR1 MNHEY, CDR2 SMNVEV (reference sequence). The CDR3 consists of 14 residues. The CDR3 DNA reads TGTGCCAGCAGTTGGAGACAGGGCTCCCACGAGCAGTACTTC. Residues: CASSWRQGSHEQYF.

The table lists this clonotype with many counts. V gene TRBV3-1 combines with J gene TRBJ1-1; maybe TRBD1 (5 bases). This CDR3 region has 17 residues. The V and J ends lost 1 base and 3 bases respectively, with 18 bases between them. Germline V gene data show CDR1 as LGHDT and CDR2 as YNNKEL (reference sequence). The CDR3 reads CASSQVGGLGYDTEAFF. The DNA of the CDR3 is TGTGCCAGCAGCCAAGTCGGGGGATTGGGGTATGACACTGAAGCTTTCTTT.

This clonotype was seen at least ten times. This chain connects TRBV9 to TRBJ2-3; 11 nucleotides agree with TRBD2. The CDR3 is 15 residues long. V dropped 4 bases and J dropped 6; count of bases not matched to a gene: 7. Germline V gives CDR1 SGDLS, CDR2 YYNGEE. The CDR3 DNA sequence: TGTGCCAGCAGCCATAGCGGGGGGGAAGCGGATACGCAGTATTTT. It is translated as CASSHSGGEADTQYF.

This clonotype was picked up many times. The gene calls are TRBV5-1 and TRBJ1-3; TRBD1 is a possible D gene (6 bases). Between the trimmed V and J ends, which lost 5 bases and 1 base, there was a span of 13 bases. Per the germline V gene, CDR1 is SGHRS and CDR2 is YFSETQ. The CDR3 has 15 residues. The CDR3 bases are TGCGCCAGCAGTCTCGAGGGGGGATCTGGAAACACCATATATTTT. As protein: CASSLEGGSGNTIYF.

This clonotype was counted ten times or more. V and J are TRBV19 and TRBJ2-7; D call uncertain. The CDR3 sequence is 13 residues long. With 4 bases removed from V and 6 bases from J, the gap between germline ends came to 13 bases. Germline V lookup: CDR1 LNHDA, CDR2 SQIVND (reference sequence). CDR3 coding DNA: TGTGCCAGTAGTAAACAGATTCTCGGCGAGCAGTACTTC. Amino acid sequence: CASSKQILGEQYF.